Sequencing of this T cell receptor beta chain was carried out in a study of blood T cell repertoires in COVID-19. This clone was counted a few times. Seattle participants joined during active infection and were tracked over time. TCRdb's copy holds only in-frame clones and misses some; the assay was immunoSEQ multiplex PCR. Here the sample spans roughly 570,000 clones, roughly nine tenths being singletons. This receptor was identified in a woman between 45 and 60 years old with COVID-19, enrolled during active disease. Material for sequencing was peripheral blood.

The CDR3 nucleotides are TGTGCCAGCAGTCCATGGTCAGGGTCCGGCTATGGCTACACCTTC. Encoded protein: CASSPWSGSGYGYTF. This chain links TRBV2 with TRBJ1-2, with TRBD1 as a possible D gene (5 bases). The CDR3 loop spans 15 amino acids. The V end was cut by 5 bases, the J end by 4 bases, with 17 bases between. The germline CDR1 and CDR2 sequences are SNHLY and FYNNEI.